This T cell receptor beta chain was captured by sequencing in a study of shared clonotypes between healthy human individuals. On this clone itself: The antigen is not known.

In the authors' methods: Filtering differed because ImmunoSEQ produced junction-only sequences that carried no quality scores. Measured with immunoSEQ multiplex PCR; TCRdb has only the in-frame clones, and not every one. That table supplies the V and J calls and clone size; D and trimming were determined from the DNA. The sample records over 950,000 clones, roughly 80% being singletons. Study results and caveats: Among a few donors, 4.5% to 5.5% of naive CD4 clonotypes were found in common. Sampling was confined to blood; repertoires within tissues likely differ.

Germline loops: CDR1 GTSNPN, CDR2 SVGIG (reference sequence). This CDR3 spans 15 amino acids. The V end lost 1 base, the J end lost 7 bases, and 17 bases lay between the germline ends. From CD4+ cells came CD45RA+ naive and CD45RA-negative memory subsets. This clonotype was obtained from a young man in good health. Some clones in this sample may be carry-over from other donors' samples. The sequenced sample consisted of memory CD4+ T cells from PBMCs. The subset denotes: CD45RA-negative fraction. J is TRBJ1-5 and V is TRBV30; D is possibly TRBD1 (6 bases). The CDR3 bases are TGTGCCTGGAGTGGGGGCCGGGGGGCACTACAGCCCCAGCATTTT. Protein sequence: CAWSGGRGALQPQHF.